This T cell receptor (beta chain) derives from a study of T cells expressing NK-cell markers. 5'RACE template switching with UMIs produced the TCR beta cDNA. TCRdb reanalyzed the 5' RACE reads and collapses them to one entry per CDR3 protein, without DNA. Its listing shows a few hundred thousand distinct CDR3 sequences. Looked up from germline, CDR1 is MGHRA and CDR2 is YSYEKL. The CDR3 spans 15 residues. About this clonotype itself: Its specificity is unknown.

Study-wide findings and caveats: It was still unclear whether expanded NKG2C+ T cell clones were HCMV specific. In several donors, dominant clonotypes made up 28.3-60.1% of CD3+CD56-NKG2C+ cells. Dominant NKG2C+ clonotypes accounted for 1.0-7.0% of CD8+ T cells in about 6 donors.

The gene calls are TRBV4-1 and TRBJ1-4; the D call from TCRdb, TRBD1, cannot be confirmed without DNA. The sequenced sample consisted of blood T cells: a sorted CD56 or NKG2C T cell subset, CD4+ or CD8+ T cells, or bulk PBMC T cells (not recorded which). This TCR derives from a man aged 18 to 69 in good health. CDR3: CASSLTGLANEKLFF.